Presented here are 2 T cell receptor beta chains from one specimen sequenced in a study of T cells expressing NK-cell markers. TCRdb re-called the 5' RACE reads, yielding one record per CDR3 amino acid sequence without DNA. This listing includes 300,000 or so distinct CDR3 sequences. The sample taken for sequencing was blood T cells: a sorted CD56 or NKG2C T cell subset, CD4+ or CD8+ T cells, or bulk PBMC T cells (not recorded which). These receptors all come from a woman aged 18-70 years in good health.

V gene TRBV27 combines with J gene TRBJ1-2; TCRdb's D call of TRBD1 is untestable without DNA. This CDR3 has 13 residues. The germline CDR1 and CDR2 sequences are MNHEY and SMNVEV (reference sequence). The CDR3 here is CASSGANHYGYTF.

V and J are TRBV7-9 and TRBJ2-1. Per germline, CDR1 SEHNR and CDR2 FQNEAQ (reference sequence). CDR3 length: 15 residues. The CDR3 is CASSPMTSSYNEQFF.